The TCR beta chain described here comes from a study of response to subunit inactivated influenza vaccine. Study observations and caveats: It was the authors' suggestion that each seasonal influenza vaccination recruits few new T cells.

The CDR3 consists of 16 residues. Trimming cost V 1 base and J 2 bases, with 13 bases left between them. CDR1 is MGHRA and CDR2 is YSYEKL in the germline V gene. Via MiXCR, TCRdb re-called the RT-PCR reads, giving one row per CDR3 protein. The repertoire holds 650,000 to 800,000 distinct CDR3 sequences, about 15% seen once, with roughly 6.4% in the top ten. This clonotype appeared a few times. Its antigen is as yet unknown. The V and J genes are TRBV4-1 and TRBJ2-3, with D unclear. The specimen comprised PBMCs from blood, sampled 14 to 15 days before vaccination. The receptor's source is a man aged 50 to 60 who received an inactivated influenza vaccine. The CDR3 sequence is CASSQVYGLPTDTQYF. For the CDR3, the DNA is TGCGCCAGCAGCCAAGTTTATGGATTGCCCACAGATACGCAGTATTTT.